This T cell receptor beta chain is from a study of blood T cells in healthy people across ages. From germline, CDR1 is LNHDA and CDR2 SQIVND (reference sequence). CDR3 size: 16 residues. For this clonotype: An end of the junction does not agree with germline; a read error may underlie this.

Combining a sample-barcoded 5' primer with a J-beta primer mix, a second PCR ran for about 7 to 11 cycles. TCRdb itself ran the 5' RACE reads through MiXCR, one entry per CDR3 protein. In the table there are about 760,000 distinct CDR3 sequences, roughly three fifths of which are singletons. Specimen: blood. The TCR sequence derives from a man aged 40-55 years in good health. The chain carries TRBV19 and TRBJ2-1, with D perhaps assigned TRBD1 or TRBD2 (5 bases each). The CDR3 is CASSRGTTSSNNEQFF. The CDR3 DNA sequence: TGTGCCAGTAGTAGGGGGACGACCAGCTCCAACAATGAGCAGTTCTTC.